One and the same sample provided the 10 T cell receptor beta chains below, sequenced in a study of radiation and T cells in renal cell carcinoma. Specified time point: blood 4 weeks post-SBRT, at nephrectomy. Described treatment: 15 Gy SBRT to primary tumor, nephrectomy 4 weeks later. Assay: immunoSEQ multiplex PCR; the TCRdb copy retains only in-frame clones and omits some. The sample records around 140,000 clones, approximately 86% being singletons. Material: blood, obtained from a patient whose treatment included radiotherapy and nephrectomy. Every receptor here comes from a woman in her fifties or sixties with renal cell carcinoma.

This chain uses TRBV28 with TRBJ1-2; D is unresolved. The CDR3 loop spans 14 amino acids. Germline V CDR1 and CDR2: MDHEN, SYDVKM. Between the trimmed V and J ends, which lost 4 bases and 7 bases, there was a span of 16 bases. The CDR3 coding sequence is TGTGCCAGCAGTTCTATTAAGGGTCCAAGTGGCTACACCTTC. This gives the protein CASSSIKGPSGYTF.

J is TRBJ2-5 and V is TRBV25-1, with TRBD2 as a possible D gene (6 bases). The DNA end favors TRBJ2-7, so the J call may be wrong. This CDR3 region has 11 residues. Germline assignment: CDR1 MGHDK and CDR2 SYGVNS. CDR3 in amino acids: CASSGGDEQYF. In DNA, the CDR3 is TGTGCCAGCAGTGGGGGGGACGAGCAGTACTTC.

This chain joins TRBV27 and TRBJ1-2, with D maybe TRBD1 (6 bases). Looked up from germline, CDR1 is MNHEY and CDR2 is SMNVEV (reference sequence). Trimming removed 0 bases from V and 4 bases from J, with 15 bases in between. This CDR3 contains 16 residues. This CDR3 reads CASSLSNPQGIYGYTF. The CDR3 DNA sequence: TGTGCCAGCAGTTTATCCAACCCACAGGGCATCTATGGCTACACCTTC.

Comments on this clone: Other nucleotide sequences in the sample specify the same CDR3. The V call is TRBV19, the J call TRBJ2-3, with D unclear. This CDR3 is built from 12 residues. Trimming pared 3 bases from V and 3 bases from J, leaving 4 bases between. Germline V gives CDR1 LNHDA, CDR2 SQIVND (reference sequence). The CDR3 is CASSISTDTQYF. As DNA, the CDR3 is TGTGCCAGTAGTATCTCTACAGATACGCAGTATTTT.

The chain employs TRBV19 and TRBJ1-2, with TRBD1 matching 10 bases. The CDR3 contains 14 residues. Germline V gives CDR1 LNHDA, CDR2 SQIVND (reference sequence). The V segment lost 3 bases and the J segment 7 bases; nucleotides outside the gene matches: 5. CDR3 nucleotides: TGTGCCAGTAGTATTACCGGACAGGGGGGTGGCTACACCTTC. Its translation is CASSITGQGGGYTF.

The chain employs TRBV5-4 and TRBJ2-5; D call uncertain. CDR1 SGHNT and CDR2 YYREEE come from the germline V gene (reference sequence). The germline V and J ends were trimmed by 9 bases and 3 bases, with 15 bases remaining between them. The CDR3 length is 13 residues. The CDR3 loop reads CATTGSAEETQYF. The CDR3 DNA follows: TGTGCCACTACGGGTTCGGCGGAAGAGACCCAGTACTTC. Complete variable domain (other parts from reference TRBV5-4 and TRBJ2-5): ETGVTQSPTHLIKTRGQQVTLRCSSQSGHNTVSWYQQALGQGPQFIFQYYREEENGRGNFPPRFSGLQFPNYSSELNVNALELDDSALYLCATTGSAEETQYFGPGTRLLVL.

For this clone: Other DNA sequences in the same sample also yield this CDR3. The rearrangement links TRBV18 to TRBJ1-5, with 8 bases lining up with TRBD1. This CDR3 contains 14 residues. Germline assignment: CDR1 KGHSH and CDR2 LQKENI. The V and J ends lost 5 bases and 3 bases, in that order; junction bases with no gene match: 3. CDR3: CASSRTGNNQPQHF. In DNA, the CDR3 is TGTGCCAGCTCAAGGACAGGGAACAATCAGCCCCAGCATTTT.

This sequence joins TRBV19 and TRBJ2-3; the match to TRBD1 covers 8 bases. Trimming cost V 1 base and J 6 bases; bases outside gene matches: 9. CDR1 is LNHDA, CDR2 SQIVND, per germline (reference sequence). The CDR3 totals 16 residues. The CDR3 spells CASSIGLDRVTDTQYF. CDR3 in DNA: TGTGCCAGTAGTATAGGGCTGGACAGGGTCACGGATACGCAGTATTTT.

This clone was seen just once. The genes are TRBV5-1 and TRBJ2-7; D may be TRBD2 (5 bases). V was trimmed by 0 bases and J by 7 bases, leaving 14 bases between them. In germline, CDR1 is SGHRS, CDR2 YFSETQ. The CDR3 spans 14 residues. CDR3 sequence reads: CASSLAQGSGEQYF. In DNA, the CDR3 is TGCGCCAGCAGCTTGGCCCAAGGTTCGGGAGAGCAGTACTTC. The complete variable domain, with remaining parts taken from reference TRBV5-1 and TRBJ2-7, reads KAGVTQTPRYLIKTRGQQVTLSCSPISGHRSVSWYQQTPGQGLQFLFEYFSETQRNKGNFPGRFSGRQFSNSRSEMNVSTLELGDSALYLCASSLAQGSGEQYFGPGTRLTVT.

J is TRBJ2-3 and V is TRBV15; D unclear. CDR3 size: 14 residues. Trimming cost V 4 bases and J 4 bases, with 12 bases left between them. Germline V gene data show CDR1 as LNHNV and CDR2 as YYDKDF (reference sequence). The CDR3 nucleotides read TGTGCCACCAGCACCCGCCGACCCCCAGATACGCAGTATTTT. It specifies CATSTRRPPDTQYF.